What follows are 8 T cell receptor beta chains derived from one specimen sequenced in a study of cytomegalovirus exposure and HLA in healthy donors. Primers: 60 Vbeta forward and 13 Jbeta reverse. The data were produced by immunoSEQ multiplex PCR, yet TCRdb's version contains in-frame clones alone and is incomplete. The sample shows around 150,000 clones, about 79% of them seen only once. Sequencing was carried out using PBMCs. Receptors were obtained from a man aged 35 to 55 in good health and CMV-seropositive.

CDR3 loop: CASSYAEGDSPLHF. Here the CDR3 DNA reads TGTGCCAGCAGTTATGCGGAAGGGGATTCACCCCTCCACTTT. This chain uses TRBV6-6 with TRBJ1-6; the D gene is possibly TRBD1 (5 bases). The germline CDR1 and CDR2 sequences are MNHNY and SVGAGI (reference sequence). The CDR3 consists of 14 residues. V shed 3 bases and J shed 8 bases, with 11 bases lying between them.

The gene calls are TRBV6-1 and TRBJ1-3, with D perhaps TRBD1 (5 bases). V lost 7 bases, J lost 4 bases, and 17 bases lay in between. Germline CDR1 and CDR2: MNHNS and SASEGT. The CDR3 has 15 residues. The CDR3 is CASTQRGLLGNTIYF. In nucleotides, the CDR3 is TGTGCCAGCACCCAACGGGGGTTGTTGGGAAACACCATATATTTT.

The chain recombines TRBV5-6 with TRBJ1-2; 7 nucleotides agree with TRBD1. The CDR3 contains 17 residues. V was clipped by 4 bases and J by 1 base; unmatched bases: 13. The V gene's germline CDR1 is SGHDT and CDR2 YYEEEE. This chain's CDR3 is CASSDGKGDSFNYGYTF. CDR3 in DNA: TGTGCCAGCAGCGATGGGAAGGGGGACAGCTTTAACTATGGCTACACCTTC.

The genes are TRBV9 and TRBJ1-2; D possibly corresponds to TRBD1 (5 bases). The CDR3 has 17 amino acids. V dropped 2 bases and J dropped 3 bases, with 20 bases sitting between them. CDR1 is SGDLS and CDR2 is YYNGEE in the germline V gene. CDR3 sequence reads: CASSVGLPGMLDYGYTF. CDR3 in DNA: TGTGCCAGCAGCGTGGGGCTGCCTGGGATGCTCGACTATGGCTACACCTTC.

The chain employs TRBV27 and TRBJ1-1; D is ambiguous. From germline, CDR1 is MNHEY and CDR2 SMNVEV (reference sequence). The CDR3 runs 15 residues. The V gene lost 4 bases and the J gene lost 0 bases, with 12 bases spanning the gap. The CDR3 DNA reads as TGTGCCAGCAGTTGGTTACCGGGTCTGAACACTGAAGCTTTCTTT. As protein: CASSWLPGLNTEAFF.

The CDR3 sequence: CASSWEFTGGRTEAFF. CDR3 sequence (DNA): TGTGCCAGCAGTTGGGAATTCACAGGGGGCAGGACTGAAGCTTTCTTT. This chain uses TRBV28 with TRBJ1-1, with 9 bases aligning to TRBD1. The J segment lost 5 bases and the V segment lost 4 bases, leaving 11 bases of the junction unmatched. Germline CDR1 reads MDHEN; CDR2 reads SYDVKM. The CDR3 extends over 16 amino acids.

The genes are TRBV5-1 and TRBJ1-2, with TRBD1 identical over 7 bases. The V and J ends lost 2 bases and 0 bases, in that order; junction bases with no gene match: 16. This CDR3 spans 19 amino acids. Germline assignment: CDR1 SGHRS and CDR2 YFSETQ. The CDR3 bases are TGCGCCAGCAGCTTTCGGACAGGCTTTACCCCGCGAACTAACTATGGCTACACCTTC. Encoded protein: CASSFRTGFTPRTNYGYTF.

This chain links TRBV5-6 with TRBJ2-1; D ambiguous. The V and J ends lost 0 bases and 6 bases respectively, with 16 bases between them. Per germline, CDR1 SGHDT and CDR2 YYEEEE. The CDR3 runs 16 residues. The CDR3 DNA is TGTGCCAGCAGCTTGGTTAGATGGGTACGGGTCAATGAGCAGTTCTTC. This codes for CASSLVRWVRVNEQFF. Variable domain in full (rest from reference TRBV5-6 and TRBJ2-1): DAGVTQSPTHLIKTRGQQVTLRCSPKSGHDTVSWYQQALGQGPQFIFQYYEEEERQRGNFPDRFSGHQFPNYSSELNVNALLLGDSALYLCASSLVRWVRVNEQFFGPGTRLTVL.